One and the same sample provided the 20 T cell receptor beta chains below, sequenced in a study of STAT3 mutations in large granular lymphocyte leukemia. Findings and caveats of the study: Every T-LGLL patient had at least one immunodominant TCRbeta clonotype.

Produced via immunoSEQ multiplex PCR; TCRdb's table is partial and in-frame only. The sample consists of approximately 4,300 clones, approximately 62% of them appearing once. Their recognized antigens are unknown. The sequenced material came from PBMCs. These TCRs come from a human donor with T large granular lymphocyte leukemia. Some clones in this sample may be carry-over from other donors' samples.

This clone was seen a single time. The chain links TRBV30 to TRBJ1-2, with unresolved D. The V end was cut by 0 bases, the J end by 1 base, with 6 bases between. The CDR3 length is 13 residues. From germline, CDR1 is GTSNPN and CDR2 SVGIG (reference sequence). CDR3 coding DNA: TGTGCCTGGAGTGTAAGCGATAACTATGGCTACACCTTC. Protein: CAWSVSDNYGYTF.

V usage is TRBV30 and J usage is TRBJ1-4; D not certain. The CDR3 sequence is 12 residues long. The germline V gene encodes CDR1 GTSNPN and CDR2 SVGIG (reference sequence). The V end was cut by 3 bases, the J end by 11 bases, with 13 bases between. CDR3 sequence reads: CAWRTMGGKLFF. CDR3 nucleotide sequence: TGTGCCTGGAGAACCATGGGTGGCAAACTGTTTTTT.

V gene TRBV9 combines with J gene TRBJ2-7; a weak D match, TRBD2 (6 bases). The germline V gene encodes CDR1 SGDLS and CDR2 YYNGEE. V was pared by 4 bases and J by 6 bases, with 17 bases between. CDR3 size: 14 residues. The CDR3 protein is CASSLRSMGGEQYF. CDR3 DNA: TGTGCCAGCAGCCTCAGGTCCATGGGGGGCGAGCAGTACTTC.

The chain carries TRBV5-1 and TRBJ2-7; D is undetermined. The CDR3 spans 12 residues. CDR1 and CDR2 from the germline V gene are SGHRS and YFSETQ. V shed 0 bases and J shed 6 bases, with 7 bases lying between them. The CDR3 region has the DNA TGCGCCAGCAGCTTGGAATCGAGCGAGCAGTACTTC. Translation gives CASSLESSEQYF. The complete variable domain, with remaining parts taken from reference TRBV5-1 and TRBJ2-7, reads KAGVTQTPRYLIKTRGQQVTLSCSPISGHRSVSWYQQTPGQGLQFLFEYFSETQRNKGNFPGRFSGRQFSNSRSEMNVSTLELGDSALYLCASSLESSEQYFGPGTRLTVT.

The CDR3 spells CASSYGSEQYF. CDR3 nucleotides: TGTGCCAGCAGTTACGGGAGCGAGCAGTACTTC. This chain connects TRBV6-5 to TRBJ2-7; maybe TRBD2 (5 bases). The CDR3 consists of 11 residues. V was trimmed by 2 bases and J by 6 bases, leaving 5 bases between them. Germline V CDR1 and CDR2: MNHEY, SVGAGI.

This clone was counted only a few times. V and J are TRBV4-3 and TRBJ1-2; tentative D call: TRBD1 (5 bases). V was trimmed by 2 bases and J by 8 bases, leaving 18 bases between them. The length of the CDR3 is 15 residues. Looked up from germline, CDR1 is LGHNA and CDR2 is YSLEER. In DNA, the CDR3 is TGCGCCAGCAGCCAACGGGGAATCAGGGCGAGAGGCTACACCTTC. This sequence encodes CASSQRGIRARGYTF.

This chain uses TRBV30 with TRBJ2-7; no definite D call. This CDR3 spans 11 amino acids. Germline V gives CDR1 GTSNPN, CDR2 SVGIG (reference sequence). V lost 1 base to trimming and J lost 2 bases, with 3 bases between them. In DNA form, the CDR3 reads TGTGCCTGGAGTGAGGCCTACGAGCAGTACTTC. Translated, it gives CAWSEAYEQYF.

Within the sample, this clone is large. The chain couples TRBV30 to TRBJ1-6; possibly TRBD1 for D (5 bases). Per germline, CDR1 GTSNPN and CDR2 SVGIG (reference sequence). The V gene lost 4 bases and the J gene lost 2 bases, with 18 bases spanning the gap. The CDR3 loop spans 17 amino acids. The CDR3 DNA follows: TGTGCCTGGACCCCCGGAGGGGTGGGGACCTATAATTCACCCCTCCACTTT. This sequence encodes CAWTPGGVGTYNSPLHF.

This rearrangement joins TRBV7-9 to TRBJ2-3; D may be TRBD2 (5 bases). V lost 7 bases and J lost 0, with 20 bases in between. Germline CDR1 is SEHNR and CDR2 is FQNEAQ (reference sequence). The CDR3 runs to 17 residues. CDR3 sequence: CASTSSPGSSSTDTQYF. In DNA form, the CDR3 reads TGTGCCAGCACCTCTAGCCCCGGGTCTTCTAGCACAGATACGCAGTATTTT.

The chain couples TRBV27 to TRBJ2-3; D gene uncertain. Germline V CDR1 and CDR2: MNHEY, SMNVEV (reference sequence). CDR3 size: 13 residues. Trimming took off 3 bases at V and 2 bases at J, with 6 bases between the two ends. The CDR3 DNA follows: TGTGCCAGCAGTTTCTTCGCCACAGATACGCAGTATTTT. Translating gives CASSFFATDTQYF.

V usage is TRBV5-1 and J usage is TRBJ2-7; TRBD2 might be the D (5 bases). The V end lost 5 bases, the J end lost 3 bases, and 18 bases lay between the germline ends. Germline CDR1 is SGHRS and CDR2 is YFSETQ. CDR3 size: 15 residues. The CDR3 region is CASSPLGERDYEQYF. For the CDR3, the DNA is TGCGCCAGCAGTCCTCTCGGGGAAAGAGACTACGAGCAGTACTTC.

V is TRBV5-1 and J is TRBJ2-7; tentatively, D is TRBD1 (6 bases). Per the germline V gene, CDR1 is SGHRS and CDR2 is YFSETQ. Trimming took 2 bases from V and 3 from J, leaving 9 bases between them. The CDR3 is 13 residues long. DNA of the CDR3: TGCGCCAGCAGCTTACAGGGCCACTACGAGCAGTACTTC. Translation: CASSLQGHYEQYF.

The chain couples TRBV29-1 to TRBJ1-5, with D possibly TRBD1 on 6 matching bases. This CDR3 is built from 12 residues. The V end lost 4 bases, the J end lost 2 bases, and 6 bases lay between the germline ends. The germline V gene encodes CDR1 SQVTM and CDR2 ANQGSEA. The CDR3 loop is CSVGTGNQPQHF. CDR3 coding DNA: TGCAGCGTTGGGACAGGCAATCAGCCCCAGCATTTT. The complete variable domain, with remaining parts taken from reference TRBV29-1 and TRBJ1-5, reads SAVISQKPSRDICQRGTSLTIQCQVDSQVTMMFWYRQQPGQSLTLIATANQGSEATYESGFVIDKFPISRPNLTFSTLTVSNMSPEDSSIYLCSVGTGNQPQHFGDGTRLSIL.

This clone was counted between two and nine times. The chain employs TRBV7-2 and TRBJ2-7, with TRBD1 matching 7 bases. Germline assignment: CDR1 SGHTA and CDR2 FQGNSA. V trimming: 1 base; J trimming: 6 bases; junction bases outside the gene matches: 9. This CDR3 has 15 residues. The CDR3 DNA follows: TGTGCCAGCAGCTTAGTGGTCAGGGGGAAGGGCGAGCAGTACTTC. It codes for CASSLVVRGKGEQYF.

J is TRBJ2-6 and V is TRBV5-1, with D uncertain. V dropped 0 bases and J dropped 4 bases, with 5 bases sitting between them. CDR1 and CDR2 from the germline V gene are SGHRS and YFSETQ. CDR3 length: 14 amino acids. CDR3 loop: CASSLEAGANVLTF. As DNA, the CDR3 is TGCGCCAGCAGCTTGGAGGCAGGGGCCAACGTCCTGACTTTC. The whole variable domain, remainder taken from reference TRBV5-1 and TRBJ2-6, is KAGVTQTPRYLIKTRGQQVTLSCSPISGHRSVSWYQQTPGQGLQFLFEYFSETQRNKGNFPGRFSGRQFSNSRSEMNVSTLELGDSALYLCASSLEAGANVLTFGAGSRLTVL.

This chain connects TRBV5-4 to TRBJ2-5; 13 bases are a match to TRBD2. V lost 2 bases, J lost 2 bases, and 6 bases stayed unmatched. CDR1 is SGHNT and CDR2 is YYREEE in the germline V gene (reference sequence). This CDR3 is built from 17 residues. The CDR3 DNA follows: TGTGCCAGCAGCTTCGGACTAGCGGGAGTGGAGCAAGAGACCCAGTACTTC. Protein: CASSFGLAGVEQETQYF.

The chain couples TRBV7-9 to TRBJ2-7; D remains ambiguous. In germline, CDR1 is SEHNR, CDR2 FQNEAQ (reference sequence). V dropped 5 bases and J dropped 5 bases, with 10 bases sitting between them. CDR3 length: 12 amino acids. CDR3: CASSRHPHEQYF. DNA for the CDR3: TGTGCCAGCAGCCGTCACCCCCACGAGCAGTACTTC.

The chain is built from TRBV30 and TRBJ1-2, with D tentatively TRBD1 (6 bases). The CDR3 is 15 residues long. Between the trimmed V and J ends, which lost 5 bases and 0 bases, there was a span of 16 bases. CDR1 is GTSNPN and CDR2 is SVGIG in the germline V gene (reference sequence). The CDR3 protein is CAWGRGRIANYGYTF. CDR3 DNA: TGTGCCTGGGGCAGGGGACGAATAGCTAACTATGGCTACACCTTC.

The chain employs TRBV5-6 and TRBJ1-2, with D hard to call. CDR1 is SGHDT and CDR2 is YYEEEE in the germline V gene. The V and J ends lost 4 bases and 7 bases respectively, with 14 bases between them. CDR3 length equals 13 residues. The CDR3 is CASSPWFVPGYTF. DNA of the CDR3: TGTGCCAGCAGCCCTTGGTTTGTCCCTGGCTACACCTTC.

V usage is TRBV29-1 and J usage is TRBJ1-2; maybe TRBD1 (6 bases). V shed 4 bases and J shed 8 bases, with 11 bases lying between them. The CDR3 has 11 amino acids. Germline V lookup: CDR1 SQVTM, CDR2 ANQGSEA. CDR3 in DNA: TGCAGCGTTGGGGGGCCGGAGGGCTACACCTTC. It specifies CSVGGPEGYTF.